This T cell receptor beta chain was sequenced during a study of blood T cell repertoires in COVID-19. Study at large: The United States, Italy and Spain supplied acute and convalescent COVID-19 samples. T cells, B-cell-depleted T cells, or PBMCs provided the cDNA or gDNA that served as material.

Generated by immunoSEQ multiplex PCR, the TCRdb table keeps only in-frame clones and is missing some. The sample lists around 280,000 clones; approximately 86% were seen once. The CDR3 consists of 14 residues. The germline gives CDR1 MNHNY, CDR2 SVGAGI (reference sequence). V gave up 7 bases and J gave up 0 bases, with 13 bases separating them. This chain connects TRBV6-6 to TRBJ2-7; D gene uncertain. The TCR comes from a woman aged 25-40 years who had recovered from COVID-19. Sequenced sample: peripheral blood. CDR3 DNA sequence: TGTGCCAGCACGCAAAGAACTGGCTCCTACGAGCAGTACTTC. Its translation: CASTQRTGSYEQYF.